One and the same sample provided the 7 T cell receptor beta chains below, sequenced in a study of blood T cells in healthy people across ages. Combining a sample-barcoded 5' primer with a J-beta primer mix, a second PCR ran for roughly 7 to 12 cycles. In TCRdb, the 5' RACE reads were re-called with MiXCR into one record per CDR3 protein. Among approximately 800,000 distinct CDR3 sequences listed, around 62% were seen once. The material sequenced was blood. These receptors originate from a man younger than 40 in good health.

This chain uses TRBV20-1 with TRBJ1-4; D gene unclear. V shed 1 base and J shed 1 base, with 16 bases lying between them. The CDR3 sequence is 17 residues long. Germline V CDR1 and CDR2: DFQATT, SNEGSKA (reference sequence). CDR3 nucleotide sequence: TGCAGTGCTAGAGGAGTAAAGGAGATCGGAACTAATGAAAAACTGTTTTTT. It translates to CSARGVKEIGTNEKLFF.

The gene calls are TRBV25-1 and TRBJ2-2, with D uncertain. Germline V gene lookup returns CDR1 MGHDK and CDR2 SYGVNS. V lost 7 bases and J lost 2, with 2 bases in between. This CDR3 is 11 amino acids long. The CDR3 DNA sequence: TGTGCCAGCACTAACACCGGGGAGCTGTTTTTT. It specifies CASTNTGELFF.

This clonotype showed up just once. The chain couples TRBV27 to TRBJ2-1; D not certain. Per germline, CDR1 MNHEY and CDR2 SMNVEV (reference sequence). The CDR3 consists of 14 residues. V was shortened by 2 bases and J by 5 bases, with 10 bases between the two germline ends. The CDR3 DNA reads as TGTGCCAGCAGTTTAATGCCCGGAGACAATGAGCAGTTCTTC. Translating it yields CASSLMPGDNEQFF.

A few counts support this clonotype. The rearrangement links TRBV29-1 to TRBJ2-5; D is unclear. There are 11 residues in the CDR3. Trimming pared 7 bases from V and 5 bases from J, leaving 11 bases between. CDR1 is SQVTM and CDR2 is ANQGSEA in the germline V gene. In nucleotides, the CDR3 is TGCAGCGCCGGTGACGAGGAGACCCAGTACTTC. Encoded protein: CSAGDEETQYF.

The rearrangement links TRBV24-1 to TRBJ2-1, with D possibly being TRBD1 (6 bases). Trimming cost V 8 bases and J 4 bases, with 11 bases left between them. The CDR3 sequence is 13 residues long. CDR1 is KGHDR and CDR2 is SFDVKD in the germline V gene. CDR3: CATTGTPYNEQFF. DNA for the CDR3: TGTGCCACCACCGGGACACCATACAATGAGCAGTTCTTC.

This chain connects TRBV29-1 to TRBJ2-5; D gene ambiguous. The J call is doubtful: the DNA matches TRBJ2-7 better. The germline V gene has CDR1 SQVTM and CDR2 ANQGSEA. The CDR3 loop spans 10 amino acids. CDR3 amino acids: CSAYEYEQYF. The CDR3 region has the DNA TGCAGTGCTTACGAATACGAGCAGTACTTC.

The chain recombines TRBV7-2 with TRBJ2-4; the D call may be TRBD1 or TRBD2 (5 bases each). This CDR3 contains 14 residues. The germline CDR1 and CDR2 sequences are SGHTA and FQGNSA. Trimming took 4 bases from V and 7 from J, leaving 14 bases between them. The CDR3 loop is CASSSGTEWNIQYF. The CDR3 DNA is TGTGCCAGCAGCTCTGGGACCGAGTGGAACATTCAGTACTTC.